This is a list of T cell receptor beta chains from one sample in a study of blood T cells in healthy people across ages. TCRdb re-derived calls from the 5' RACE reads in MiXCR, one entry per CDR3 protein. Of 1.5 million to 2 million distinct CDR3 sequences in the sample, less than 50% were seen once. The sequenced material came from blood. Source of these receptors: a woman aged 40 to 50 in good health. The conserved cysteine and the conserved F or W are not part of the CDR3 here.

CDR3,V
SARDAQRGLYNEQF,TRBV20-1
ASSQGWGRGNSPLH,TRBV4-1
ASSFTGQAHNSPLH,TRBV28
ASSLVSGVYGYT,TRBV12-3/TRBV12-4
SARTSGQGGNQPQH,TRBV20-1
SATKTTGDTEAF,TRBV20-1
ASSQEGAEEETQY,TRBV4-2
SVSARNHQGESSRETQY,TRBV29-1
ASTSPRDRPYNEQF,TRBV7-9
ASSVFAGNEQF,TRBV6-1
SAWGLGEGNEQF,TRBV20-1
ASSFQRGGLSTDTQY,TRBV6-2/TRBV6-3
ASSDGRGGYEQY,TRBV25-1
ASSQDPENTEAF,TRBV4-3
ASGQLRQGDQETQY,TRBV27
ASSPGTARNGYT,TRBV28
ASSLLGTPYEQY,TRBV7-2
SGVRGPQDTQY,TRBV20-1
ASSFEGTYNEQF,TRBV27
SARADRVGEQY,TRBV20-1
ASSLFSGGGPYNEQF,TRBV12-3/TRBV12-4
ASRHGLAGGRTYNEQY,TRBV6-2/TRBV6-3
STYTPPADNGQY,TRBV29-1
SASATNADTQY,TRBV20-1
ASSTPSGGSSYNEQY,TRBV7-9
ASNPLRGGNSPLH,TRBV19
ASSVGGGATDTQY,TRBV9
ASSFDRTSFYAAFSEAF,TRBV28
ASSSGRYYGYT,TRBV6-2/TRBV6-3
ASSQDARVGTEAF,TRBV4-3
ASSTRRGGYEQY,TRBV7-2
ASSSRAEVGETQY,TRBV5-1
SALSPDAHEQY,TRBV20-1
AISDPDGENEKLF,TRBV10-3
ASNGNGLISGANVLT,TRBV6-1
ASKGDFGSYEQY,TRBV6-5
SVQTGWDQPQH,TRBV29-1
ASSYSRGILGYT,TRBV6-2/TRBV6-3
ASSSPAGGNSYEQY,TRBV6-2/TRBV6-3
ASSFGLAGGGSYEQY,TRBV5-1
ASSPWGSDEQY,TRBV5-6
ASSLEGSKEQY,TRBV7-9
ASSSPRGSQETQY,TRBV7-9
ASSLGREGSSYEQY,TRBV12-3/TRBV12-4
SARDHAGGHDTQY,TRBV20-1
ASRSTLRGQGGSYEQY,TRBV28